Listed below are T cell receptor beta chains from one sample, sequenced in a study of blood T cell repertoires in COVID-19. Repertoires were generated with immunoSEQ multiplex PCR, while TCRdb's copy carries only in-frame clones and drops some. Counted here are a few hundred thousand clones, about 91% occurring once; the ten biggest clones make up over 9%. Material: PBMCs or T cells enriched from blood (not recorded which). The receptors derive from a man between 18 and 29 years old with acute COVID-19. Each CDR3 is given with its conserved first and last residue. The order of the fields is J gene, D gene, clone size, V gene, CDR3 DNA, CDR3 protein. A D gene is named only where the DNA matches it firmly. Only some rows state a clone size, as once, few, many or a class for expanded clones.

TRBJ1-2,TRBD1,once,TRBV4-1,TGCGCCAGCAGCCAAGTACCCGTTCAGCCGGGACAGGGCCCCTATGGCTACACCTTC,CASSQVPVQPGQGPYGYTF
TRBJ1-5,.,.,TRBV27,TGTGCCAGCAGTTTAGAGGGAATCGGCAATCAGCCCCAGCATTTT,CASSLEGIGNQPQHF
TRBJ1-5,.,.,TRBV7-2,TGTGCCAGCAGCCCAATACCGACAGACTGGGATCAGCCCCAGCATTTT,CASSPIPTDWDQPQHF
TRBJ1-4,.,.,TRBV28,TGTGCCAGCAGTTTCCGCAGGGTTGAAAAACTGTTTTTT,CASSFRRVEKLFF
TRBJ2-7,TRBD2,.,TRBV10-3,TGTGCCATCAGTCCTAGCGGAGGGAGGTACGAGCAGTACTTC,CAISPSGGRYEQYF
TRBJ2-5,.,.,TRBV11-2,TGTGCCAGCAGCTTAGCGGGGGGCGACGAGACCCAGTACTTC,CASSLAGGDETQYF
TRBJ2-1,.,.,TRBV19,TGTGCCAGTAAGGGGGGGGCCCTTATTTTCTTC,CASKGGALIFF
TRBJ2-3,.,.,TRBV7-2,TGTGCCAGCAGCTTTACCCTAGGGGGCACAGATACGCAGTATTTT,CASSFTLGGTDTQYF
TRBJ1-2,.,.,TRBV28,TGTGCCAGCAGACCGGGGACTGGCTATGGCTACACCTTC,CASRPGTGYGYTF
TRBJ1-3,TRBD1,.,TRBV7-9,TGTGCCAGCAGCTCCACAGGGGAAGGGACAGGAAACACCATATATTTT,CASSSTGEGTGNTIYF
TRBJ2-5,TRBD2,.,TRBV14,TGTGCCAGCAGCCATGACAAAGCGGGAGGGTTAGAGACCCAGTACTTC,CASSHDKAGGLETQYF
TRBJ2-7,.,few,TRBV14,TGTGCCAGCAGCCAAGGCGCTACTTCCTCCTACGAGCAGTACTTC,CASSQGATSSYEQYF
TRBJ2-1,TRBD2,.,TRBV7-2,TGTGCCAGCAGCTTCGCCATGGCGGGAGGGTACAATGAGCAGTTCTTC,CASSFAMAGGYNEQFF